One sample yielded the 15 T cell receptor beta chains listed below, sequenced in a study of T cells after yellow fever vaccination. MiXCR was run by TCRdb on the 5' RACE reads, yielding one entry per CDR3 protein. The sample holds around 310,000 distinct CDR3 sequences, under 5% seen once. This specimen was PBMCs, taken 5 days after the yellow fever booster vaccination. These receptors originate from a man younger than 35 who received the YFV17D yellow fever vaccine.

The gene calls are TRBV11-2 and TRBJ2-3; TRBD2 matches at 7 bases. Per germline, CDR1 SGHAT and CDR2 FQNNGV. V was clipped by 5 bases and J by 2 bases; unmatched bases: 10. This CDR3 has 16 residues. CDR3 DNA: TGTGCCAGCAGCCTTCCTCCTAGCGGATACACAGATACGCAGTATTTT. Residues: CASSLPPSGYTDTQYF.

This clonotype came up a few times. V gene TRBV13 combines with J gene TRBJ2-7, with D uncertain. Trimming left V 4 bases short and J 5 bases short, with 9 bases between. The germline gives CDR1 PRHDT, CDR2 FYEKMQ (reference sequence). This CDR3 has 12 amino acids. The CDR3 DNA reads as TGTGCCAGCAGCTCCCCCCGGGACGAGCAGTACTTC. It yields the protein CASSSPRDEQYF.

The sample holds a few counts of this clonotype. V gene TRBV30 combines with J gene TRBJ2-1; possible D gene TRBD2, 6 bases. Germline CDR1 reads GTSNPN; CDR2 reads SVGIG (reference sequence). The CDR3 consists of 12 residues. V was cut by 0 bases and J by 8 bases, with 8 bases left in between. The CDR3 loop reads CAWSVPGDEQFF. The CDR3 DNA sequence: TGTGCCTGGAGTGTACCGGGGGATGAGCAGTTCTTC.

This clonotype was detected a few times. The CDR3 here is CASSLGQRDTQYF. Written as DNA, the CDR3 is TGTGCCAGCAGTTTAGGCCAGCGGGATACGCAGTATTTT. V is TRBV12-3 or TRBV12-4 and J is TRBJ2-3; tentatively, D is TRBD2 (5 bases). The CDR3 has 13 amino acids. The ends were cut back, 1 base at V and 6 bases at J, with 8 bases in the middle.

The gene calls are TRBV7-2 and TRBJ2-7; D is unclear. The CDR3 has 15 residues. Looked up from germline, CDR1 is SGHTA and CDR2 is FQGNSA. V gave up 1 base and J gave up 2 bases, with 12 bases separating them. For the CDR3, the DNA is TGTGCCAGCAGCTTAGAGCTGGGCTTTACCTACGAGCAGTACTTC. This encodes CASSLELGFTYEQYF.

Ten or more counts support this clonotype. The CDR3 sequence is CASSQELGGARYPGEQFF. CDR3 DNA sequence: TGCGCCAGCAGCCAAGAACTCGGAGGGGCGCGGTATCCGGGTGAGCAGTTCTTC. The chain has TRBV4-1 and TRBJ2-1, with D perhaps matching TRBD2 (6 bases). The CDR3 covers 18 residues. Trimming shortened V by 0 bases and J by 9 bases, and 24 bases separated the two germline ends. The germline CDR1 and CDR2 sequences are MGHRA and YSYEKL.

This clonotype was observed many times. The J gene is TRBJ2-3, the V gene TRBV11-2, with 8 nucleotides matching TRBD2. This CDR3 is 15 amino acids long. Germline CDR1 reads SGHAT; CDR2 reads FQNNGV. J gave up 1 base and V 2 bases, and 2 bases lay outside the gene matches. The CDR3, as DNA: TGTGCCAGCAGCTTACGGGAGGGGGGCACAGATACGCAGTATTTT. Translation: CASSLREGGTDTQYF. Full variable domain (outside the CDR3, taken from reference TRBV11-2 and TRBJ2-3): EAGVAQSPRYKIIEKRQSVAFWCNPISGHATLYWYQQILGQGPKLLIQFQNNGVVDDSQLPKDRFSAERLKGVDSTLKIQPAKLEDSAVYLCASSLREGGTDTQYFGPGTRLTVL.

This clonotype came up many times. This chain links TRBV7-8 with TRBJ2-1, with D perhaps matching TRBD2 (5 bases). CDR3 length: 14 amino acids. Germline CDR1 reads SGHVS; CDR2 reads FQNEAQ. V lost 5 bases and J lost 9, with 17 bases in between. The CDR3 nucleotides are TGTGCCAGCAGCGTCGCAACTAGAATCCCTGAGCAGTTCTTC. Encoded protein: CASSVATRIPEQFF. Full variable domain (missing parts from reference TRBV7-8 and TRBJ2-1): GAGVSQSPRYKVAKRGQDVALRCDPISGHVSLFWYQQALGQGPEFLTYFQNEAQLDKSGLPSDRFFAERPEGSVSTLKIQRTQQEDSAVYLCASSVATRIPEQFFGPGTRLTVL.

The gene calls are TRBV6-2 or TRBV6-3 and TRBJ2-7; TRBD1 matches at 7 bases. The J segment lost 4 bases and the V segment lost 5 bases, leaving 5 bases of the junction unmatched. This CDR3 has 13 residues. CDR1 MNHEY and CDR2 SVGEGT come from the germline V gene. This CDR3 reads CASSDQGVYEQYV. As DNA, the CDR3 is TGTGCCAGCAGTGATCAGGGGGTTTACGAGCAGTACGTC.

This clonotype occurred many times. In DNA, the CDR3 is TGTGCCAGCAGTTACTCATACGGGGCCGTTTACAATGAGCAGTTCTTC. Its protein is CASSYSYGAVYNEQFF. The chain joins TRBV6-2 or TRBV6-3 to TRBJ2-1, with D perhaps being TRBD1 or TRBD2 (5 bases each). With 0 bases removed from V and 4 bases from J, the gap between germline ends came to 13 bases. From germline, CDR1 is MNHEY and CDR2 SVGEGT. This CDR3 comprises 16 residues.

This clonotype was recorded at least ten times. The V and J genes are TRBV7-2 and TRBJ2-2, with D unclear. The V gene lost 3 bases and the J gene lost 5 bases, with 4 bases spanning the gap. The germline gives CDR1 SGHTA, CDR2 FQGNSA. The CDR3 spans 12 residues. The CDR3 DNA reads as TGTGCCAGCAGCTTCAGGACCGGGGAGCTGTTTTTT. Protein: CASSFRTGELFF.

The rearrangement joins TRBV6-6 to TRBJ2-1; either TRBD1 or TRBD2 may fit D (5 bases each). Trimming removed 0 bases at V and 0 bases at J, with 15 bases between. The length of the CDR3 is 18 residues. Per the germline V gene, CDR1 is MNHNY and CDR2 is SVGAGI (reference sequence). CDR3 DNA sequence: TGTGCCAGCAGTTACTCGATTGCGTCGGGGCCCTCCTACAATGAGCAGTTCTTC. Its translation: CASSYSIASGPSYNEQFF.

This clonotype has a count of ten or more. This rearrangement joins TRBV12-5 to TRBJ2-1; perhaps TRBD2 as D (7 bases). Trimming left V 5 bases short and J 6 bases short, with 17 bases between. CDR3 length: 15 residues. Germline CDR1 and CDR2: LGHNT and FRNRAP. The CDR3 DNA reads as TGTGCTAGTGGTACCACAGGGAGGGTAACCAATGAGCAGTTCTTC. Amino acids: CASGTTGRVTNEQFF.

The rearrangement uses TRBV4-2 and TRBJ2-7; unclear D gene. The ends were cut back, 3 bases at V and 5 bases at J, with 11 bases in the middle. The CDR3 is 13 residues long. CDR1 is LGHNA and CDR2 is YNFKEQ in the germline V gene. This CDR3 is CASSQLGRDEQYF. DNA for the CDR3: TGTGCCAGCAGCCAGCTGGGAAGGGACGAGCAGTACTTC.

The chain joins TRBV27 to TRBJ1-5; the D gene is possibly TRBD1 (6 bases). CDR3 size: 14 residues. CDR1 and CDR2 (germline): MNHEY, SMNVEV (reference sequence). Trimming took 5 bases from V and 9 from J, leaving 17 bases between them. This CDR3 reads CASSLQGLVSPQHF. The CDR3 DNA sequence: TGTGCCAGCAGTCTACAGGGATTAGTATCGCCCCAGCATTTT.